The TCR beta chain described here comes from a study of blood T cells in healthy people across ages. Study results and limitations: Versus aged donors, long-lived donors had higher diversity and more naive CD4+ cells. Higher naive T cell percentage went strongly together with higher TCR beta diversity. Per million T cells, TCR beta diversity dropped roughly linearly as age increased.

Primed by a sample-barcoded 5' primer and a J-beta primer mix, a second PCR proceeded for about 7 to 12 cycles. A template-switch adaptor with 12 random nucleotides tagged each cDNA molecule. Via MiXCR, TCRdb re-called the 5' RACE reads, giving one row per CDR3 protein. Among 780,000 or so distinct CDR3 sequences listed, about 55% were seen once. On this clonotype itself: Its matching antigen is unknown.

The germline V gene has CDR1 DFQATT and CDR2 SNEGSKA (reference sequence). The CDR3 spans 17 residues. Unmatched junction bases numbered 12, after V lost 6 bases and J lost 2 bases. This TCR came from a man older than 75 in good health. Sequences were obtained from blood. This chain links TRBV20-1 with TRBJ2-7, with TRBD2 matching 14 bases. The CDR3 loop is CSAGGLAGVLRAYEQYF. The CDR3 nucleotides read TGCAGTGCAGGGGGACTAGCGGGAGTCCTAAGGGCCTACGAGCAGTACTTC.